The 31 T cell receptor beta chains below come from one sample, sequenced in a study of blood T cell repertoires in COVID-19. TCRdb keeps only in-frame clones here, not all; method: immunoSEQ multiplex PCR. The sample has about 280,000 clones, approximately 85% seen once; the top ten hold 5% to 6.5%. Material: peripheral blood. Every receptor here comes from a man aged 45-65 years with active or convalescent COVID-19.

The chain is built from TRBV4-3 and TRBJ2-1, with D uncertain. The CDR3 has 13 amino acids. V was shortened by 3 bases and J by 5 bases, with 8 bases between the two germline ends. CDR1 is LGHNA, CDR2 YSLEER, per germline. DNA of the CDR3: TGCGCCAGCAGCCAGAACCCTAACAATGAGCAGTTCTTC. Its protein is CASSQNPNNEQFF.

The rearrangement joins TRBV10-3 to TRBJ2-7; 9 bases match TRBD2. Germline CDR1 ENHRY, CDR2 SYGVKD. CDR3 length equals 15 residues. The trim removed 8 bases at V and 3 bases at J, leaving 11 bases unmatched. In nucleotides, the CDR3 is TGTGCCATCGGGTCCCCTAGCGGGGCGGACTACGAGCAGTACTTC. Its translation: CAIGSPSGADYEQYF.

This chain uses TRBV11-2 with TRBJ2-2; 10 positions agree with TRBD2. V was pared by 5 bases and J by 6 bases, with 9 bases of the junction left unmatched. The V gene's germline CDR1 is SGHAT and CDR2 FQNNGV. The CDR3 spans 16 residues. CDR3 protein: CASSRPESGRAGELFF. Written as DNA, the CDR3 is TGTGCCAGCAGCCGCCCAGAAAGCGGGAGGGCCGGGGAGCTGTTTTTT.

The sample holds a few counts of this clone. J is TRBJ2-1 and V is TRBV7-3; 7 nucleotides align to TRBD1. CDR1 is SGHTA, CDR2 FQGTGA, per germline. CDR3 length equals 15 residues. With V trimmed by 2 bases and J by 6 bases, 7 bases remained unmatched. The CDR3, as DNA: TGTGCCAGCAGCTTAGGCGCGACAGGGAGCAATGAGCAGTTCTTC. Protein sequence: CASSLGATGSNEQFF. Full variable domain (outside the CDR3, taken from reference TRBV7-3 and TRBJ2-1): GAGVSQTPSNKVTEKGKYVELRCDPISGHTALYWYRQSLGQGPEFLIYFQGTGAADDSGLPNDRFFAVRPEGSVSTLKIQRTERGDSAVYLCASSLGATGSNEQFFGPGTRLTVL.

The chain carries TRBV6-5 and TRBJ1-5; D is unclear. The V end was cut by 6 bases, the J end by 7 bases, with 13 bases between. This CDR3 has 13 amino acids. CDR1 is MNHEY, CDR2 SVGAGI, per germline. The CDR3 DNA sequence: TGTGCCAGCAGCCCATCTGACTGGCAGCCCCAGCATTTT. As protein: CASSPSDWQPQHF.

This rearrangement joins TRBV27 to TRBJ1-2; D is unclear. With 7 bases removed from V and 3 bases from J, the gap between germline ends came to 15 bases. Germline values: CDR1 MNHEY, CDR2 SMNVEV (reference sequence). This CDR3 spans 14 amino acids. CDR3 nucleotide sequence: TGTGCCAGCACTAAAATGGGAGACCACTATGGCTACACCTTC. Its protein is CASTKMGDHYGYTF.

The rearrangement uses TRBV7-3 and TRBJ2-7; D might be TRBD1 (5 bases). From germline, CDR1 is SGHTA and CDR2 FQGTGA. Trimming cost V 3 bases and J 3 bases, with 9 bases left between them. The CDR3 loop spans 13 amino acids. The CDR3 DNA sequence: TGTGCCAGCAGCTTCGACAGCAGCTACGAGCAGTACTTC. This codes for CASSFDSSYEQYF.

CDR3 sequence reads: CASSFNPPEAFF. For the CDR3, the DNA is TGTGCCAGCAGCTTCAATCCCCCTGAAGCTTTCTTT. The chain has TRBV11-2 and TRBJ1-1; D is unclear. This CDR3 is built from 12 residues. Trimming took off 3 bases at V and 6 bases at J, with 8 bases between the two ends. In germline, CDR1 is SGHAT, CDR2 FQNNGV.

The CDR3 bases are TGCGCCAGCAGAGGCGGGCGGAGGGACACTGAAGCTTTCTTT. Protein product: CASRGGRRDTEAFF. The V call is TRBV10-2, the J call TRBJ1-1; D is undetermined. The CDR3 covers 14 residues. Deletions cut 6 bases from V and 3 bases from J, with 14 bases between. Looked up from germline, CDR1 is WSHSY and CDR2 is SAAADI.

The chain joins TRBV4-2 to TRBJ2-7; a possible D gene is TRBD2 (5 bases). The CDR3 loop spans 16 amino acids. The V gene's germline CDR1 is LGHNA and CDR2 YNFKEQ. V gave up 0 bases and J gave up 2 bases, with 14 bases separating them. Written as DNA, the CDR3 is TGTGCCAGCAGCCAAGATTATGGGAGCACGCCCTACGAGCAGTACTTC. This codes for CASSQDYGSTPYEQYF.

The chain couples TRBV12-3 or TRBV12-4 to TRBJ2-3; 9 bases map to TRBD2. V lost 6 bases, J lost 10 bases, and 8 bases stayed unmatched. The CDR3 spans 13 residues. The CDR3 DNA is TGTGCCAGCAGCGTTTGGCGGGAGGGCGCGCAGTATTTT. It is translated as CASSVWREGAQYF.

As concerns this clone: A read error is likely, as this CDR3 ends without the conserved phenylalanine or tryptophan. The genes are TRBV18 and TRBJ2-7; 7 positions agree with TRBD1. With 1 base clipped from V and 6 bases from J, the junction kept 3 bases outside the gene matches. This CDR3 has 13 amino acids. Per the germline V gene, CDR1 is KGHSH and CDR2 is LQKENI. This CDR3 reads CASSPRSGGEQYL. In DNA, the CDR3 is TGTGCCAGCTCACCACGGTCAGGGGGCGAGCAGTACCTC.

The V and J genes are TRBV3-1 (or the pseudogene TRBV3-2) and TRBJ1-1; D possibly corresponds to TRBD1 (6 bases). V gave up 4 bases and J gave up 1 base, with 16 bases separating them. The germline V gene encodes CDR1 LGHDT and CDR2 YNNKEL (reference sequence). This CDR3 has 16 residues. The DNA of the CDR3 is TGTGCCAGCAGCCCGAGGCCGGGACACGGGAACACTGAAGCTTTCTTT. This sequence encodes CASSPRPGHGNTEAFF.

The table lists this clone with a count of one. The V call is TRBV13, the J call TRBJ2-7, with TRBD1 matching 8 bases. The junction had 9 bases not matched to a gene; V was cut back by 3 bases and J by 2 bases. The CDR3 consists of 16 residues. CDR1 is PRHDT, CDR2 FYEKMQ, per germline (reference sequence). DNA for the CDR3: TGTGCCAGCAGCTTTAAGCCCCAGGGGGCTACCTACGAGCAGTACTTC. Protein sequence: CASSFKPQGATYEQYF.

The rearrangement joins TRBV2 to TRBJ2-7, with D uncertain. Germline assignment: CDR1 SNHLY and CDR2 FYNNEI. V lost 4 bases and J lost 2, with 3 bases in between. CDR3 length: 11 residues. CDR3 coding DNA: TGTGCCAGCAGTGTCGCCTACGAGCAGTACTTC. It specifies CASSVAYEQYF. Supplemented by reference TRBV2 and TRBJ2-7, the full variable domain reads EPEVTQTPSHQVTQMGQEVILRCVPISNHLYFYWYRQILGQKVEFLVSFYNNEISEKSEIFDDQFSVERPDGSNFTLKIRSTKLEDSAMYFCASSVAYEQYFGPGTRLTVT.

This clone appeared once. This chain joins TRBV3-1 (or the pseudogene TRBV3-2) and TRBJ2-5; 12 nucleotides match TRBD2. After removal of 3 bases from V and 2 bases from J, the junction contained 4 bases not matched to a gene. The CDR3 length is 16 residues. CDR1 is LGHDT, CDR2 YNNKEL, per germline (reference sequence). The CDR3 here is CASSQGLAGGQETQYF. CDR3 nucleotide sequence: TGTGCCAGCAGCCAGGGTCTAGCGGGGGGGCAAGAGACCCAGTACTTC.

This clone has only a few counts. The gene calls are TRBV4-1 and TRBJ2-5; D remains unclear. V lost 1 base and J lost 2, with 14 bases in between. CDR3 size: 16 residues. Germline lookup yields CDR1 MGHRA and CDR2 YSYEKL. The CDR3 nucleotides are TGCGCCAGCAGCCAAGCTTTAGTCTTGTTTCAAGAGACCCAGTACTTC. Translated, it gives CASSQALVLFQETQYF.

J is TRBJ2-2 and V is TRBV5-4; 7 nucleotides agree with TRBD2. V shed 3 bases, J shed 3 bases, and the junction held 8 bases outside the gene matches. This CDR3 has 16 residues. Germline CDR1 and CDR2: SGHNT and YYREEE (reference sequence). CDR3 nucleotides: TGTGCCAGCAGCTCCCCTCGGGGGAGGGACACCGGGGAGCTGTTTTTT. Amino acids: CASSSPRGRDTGELFF.

J is TRBJ1-2 and V is TRBV20-1, with 8 positions matching TRBD1. The CDR3 contains 11 residues. Looked up from germline, CDR1 is DFQATT and CDR2 is SNEGSKA (reference sequence). V was pared by 5 bases and J by 13 bases, with 9 bases of the junction left unmatched. CDR3 loop: CSAPTDRVCTF. The DNA for the CDR3 is TGCAGTGCTCCGACGGACAGGGTTTGCACCTTC.

The CDR3 DNA is TGTGCCAGCAGCCAAGTGGGGCGGAACTCAGCTACGCAGTATTTT. It is translated as CASSQVGRNSATQYF. The V gene is TRBV3-1 (or the pseudogene TRBV3-2), the J gene TRBJ2-3, with D perhaps matching TRBD1 (5 bases). The CDR3 runs to 15 residues. The ends were cut back, 1 base at V and 8 bases at J, with 16 bases in the middle. Germline V gene sequence: CDR1 LGHDT, CDR2 YNNKEL (reference sequence).

The chain combines TRBV27 with TRBJ1-1; 8 positions match TRBD1. The V gene's germline CDR1 is MNHEY and CDR2 SMNVEV (reference sequence). Trimming cost V 2 bases and J 1 base; bases outside gene matches: 6. This CDR3 contains 16 residues. The CDR3 is CASSLQTGATNTEAFF. The CDR3 nucleotides are TGTGCCAGCAGTTTACAGACAGGGGCAACGAACACTGAAGCTTTCTTT.

The rearrangement uses TRBV28 and TRBJ1-5; no clear D. This CDR3 is 11 amino acids long. The germline gives CDR1 MDHEN, CDR2 SYDVKM. The V and J ends lost 4 bases and 9 bases respectively, with 7 bases between them. CDR3 region: CASSSLSPQHF. Written as DNA, the CDR3 is TGTGCCAGCAGTTCCCTATCGCCCCAGCATTTT.

This clone showed up just a few times. The V call is TRBV12-5, the J call TRBJ2-3, with D hard to call. The V gene lost 3 bases and the J gene lost 6 bases, with 4 bases spanning the gap. This CDR3 is built from 11 residues. Germline V gene sequence: CDR1 LGHNT, CDR2 FRNRAP. This CDR3 is CASGLSDTQYF. The CDR3, as DNA: TGTGCTAGTGGTTTATCGGATACGCAGTATTTT.

The chain is built from TRBV12-5 and TRBJ2-1; D gene ambiguous. CDR1 LGHNT and CDR2 FRNRAP come from the germline V gene. The CDR3 loop spans 16 amino acids. V was shortened by 2 bases and J by 0 bases, with 11 bases between the two germline ends. The CDR3 region is CASGLTYSFSYNEQFF. CDR3 in DNA: TGTGCTAGTGGTTTGACCTACTCCTTCTCCTACAATGAGCAGTTCTTC.

The chain is built from TRBV5-1 and TRBJ2-5, with 11 positions matching TRBD2. CDR1 and CDR2 from the germline V gene are SGHRS and YFSETQ. V lost 4 bases and J lost 4; bases outside the gene matches: 9. CDR3 length: 16 amino acids. CDR3 in DNA: TGCGCCAGCAGCCCCTGGGGGCTAGCGGGAGGAGAGACCCAGTACTTC. Translated, it gives CASSPWGLAGGETQYF.

This clone was detected once. This chain connects TRBV20-1 to TRBJ2-4; 7 bases line up with TRBD1. CDR3 length: 11 residues. The germline gives CDR1 DFQATT, CDR2 SNEGSKA (reference sequence). V lost 5 bases to trimming and J lost 7 bases; unmatched junction nucleotides: 2. The CDR3 nucleotides read TGCAGTGCTGAACAGGGGAACATTCAGTACTTC. It yields the protein CSAEQGNIQYF.

The genes are TRBV12-5 and TRBJ2-1, with TRBD2 matching over 15 bases. V was clipped by 5 bases and J by 7 bases; unmatched bases: 15. Germline V CDR1 and CDR2: LGHNT, FRNRAP. The CDR3 is 19 amino acids. The CDR3 nucleotides are TGTGCTAGTGGTCTCCGGACTAGCGGGAGGGCCGGGCGTGTAAATGAGCAGTTCTTC. The encoded protein is CASGLRTSGRAGRVNEQFF.

V and J are TRBV12-3 or TRBV12-4 and TRBJ2-2; possibly TRBD2 for D (6 bases). V was trimmed by 8 bases and J by 6 bases, leaving 13 bases between them. The CDR3 loop spans 13 amino acids. CDR3 protein: CASRDWISGELFF. The CDR3 DNA is TGTGCCAGCCGGGACTGGATATCCGGGGAGCTGTTTTTT.

The chain joins TRBV9 to TRBJ2-1; D not certain. V lost 1 base and J 3 bases, leaving 5 bases between the germline ends. The germline CDR1 and CDR2 sequences are SGDLS and YYNGEE. This CDR3 is 13 amino acids long. The CDR3 reads CASSVHSYNEQFF. In DNA, the CDR3 is TGTGCCAGCAGCGTACACAGCTACAATGAGCAGTTCTTC.

V gene TRBV5-5 combines with J gene TRBJ2-2; D is uncertain. V was cut by 0 bases and J by 1 base, with 4 bases left in between. The CDR3 is 14 residues long. Germline lookup yields CDR1 SGHKS and CDR2 YYEKEE (reference sequence). CDR3 sequence reads: CASSLAQNTGELFF. The CDR3 DNA reads TGTGCCAGCAGCTTGGCCCAGAACACCGGGGAGCTGTTTTTT.

The chain combines TRBV10-2 with TRBJ2-1; D may be TRBD2 (5 bases). Trimming pared 6 bases from V and 4 bases from J, leaving 10 bases between. Germline values: CDR1 WSHSY, CDR2 SAAADI. This CDR3 contains 13 residues. CDR3 sequence (DNA): TGCGCCAGCAGAGACACTAGTTACAATGAGCAGTTCTTC. Residues: CASRDTSYNEQFF.